The clone carrying this T cell receptor beta chain was picked up many times. Its antigen is not known. This record belongs to a study of T cells in Graves' hyperthyroidism and ophthalmopathy. Study findings and constraints: The authors' 13 V-J model separated ophthalmopathy from stable hyperthyroidism. Most clonotypes that expanded in the thyroid above 0.001 also showed up in blood. The model predicted ophthalmopathy a median approximately 6 months before onset.

The CDR3 is made up of 15 amino acids. CDR1 and CDR2 (germline): MNHEY, SMNVEV (reference sequence). V gave up 6 bases and J gave up 5 bases, with 19 bases separating them. What was amplified from RNA transcripts were TCR beta CDR3 regions. A set of HTBI primers served as the primers for a first-round RT-PCR of the TCR CDR3. MiXCR, applied by TCRdb to the multiplex PCR reads, yields one record per CDR3 protein. The sample has 480,000 or so distinct CDR3 sequences; 40% to 50% are singletons. The specimen was peripheral blood or thyroid tissue (not recorded which). The V call is TRBV27, the J call TRBJ2-5; the D gene is possibly TRBD2 (6 bases). The TCR comes from an adult woman with Graves' disease, either hyperthyroidism or ophthalmopathy (not recorded which). CDR3 region: CASSGGTVATETQYF. The CDR3 DNA sequence: TGTGCCAGCAGCGGAGGGACTGTTGCAACGGAGACCCAGTACTTC.